This record looks at one TCR beta chain sequence and its context. These data originate in a study of shared clonotypes between healthy human individuals. The CDR3 spans 12 residues. Per germline, CDR1 SQVTM and CDR2 ANQGSEA. Trimming pared 4 bases from V and 0 bases from J, leaving 6 bases between. This table comes from immunoSEQ multiplex PCR, and its TCRdb copy is limited to in-frame clones, with some not included. The repertoire holds approximately 180,000 clones, around 93% seen once, with around 0.072% in the top ten. V and J are TRBV29-1 and TRBJ1-1; D unresolved. The sequence was collected from a woman in her 30s in good health. The sample comprised naive CD4+ T cells sorted from blood. The subset: CD45RA+ positively selected. The CDR3 is CSVALMNTEAFF. The CDR3 nucleotides read TGCAGCGTTGCCCTAATGAACACTGAAGCTTTCTTT.